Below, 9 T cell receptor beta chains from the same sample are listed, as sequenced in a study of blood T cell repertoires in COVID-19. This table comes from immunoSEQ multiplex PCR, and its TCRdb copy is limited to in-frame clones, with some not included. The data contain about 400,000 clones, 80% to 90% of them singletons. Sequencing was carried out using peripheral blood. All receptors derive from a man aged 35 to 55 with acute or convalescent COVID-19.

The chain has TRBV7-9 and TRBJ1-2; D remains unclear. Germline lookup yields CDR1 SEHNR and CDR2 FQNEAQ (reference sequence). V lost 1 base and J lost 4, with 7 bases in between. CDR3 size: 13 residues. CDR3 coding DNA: TGTGCCAGCAGCTTAGTCGGGATCTATGGCTACACCTTC. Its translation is CASSLVGIYGYTF.

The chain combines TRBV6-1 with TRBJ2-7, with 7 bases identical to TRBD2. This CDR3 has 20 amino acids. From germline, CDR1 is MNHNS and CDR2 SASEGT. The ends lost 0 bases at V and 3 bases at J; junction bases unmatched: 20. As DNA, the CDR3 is TGTGCCAGCAGTGAAGCCCGCGGACGGTCCCACTCCGGGGACTACTACGAGCAGTACTTC. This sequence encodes CASSEARGRSHSGDYYEQYF.

CDR3 protein: CASSGGTYNEQFF. The CDR3 DNA is TGTGCCAGTAGCGGGGGGACCTACAATGAGCAGTTCTTC. This chain connects TRBV6-4 to TRBJ2-1, with 10 bases fitting TRBD2. Germline values: CDR1 MRHNA, CDR2 SNTAGT. V shed 9 bases, J shed 2 bases, and the junction held 1 base outside the gene matches. This CDR3 spans 13 amino acids.

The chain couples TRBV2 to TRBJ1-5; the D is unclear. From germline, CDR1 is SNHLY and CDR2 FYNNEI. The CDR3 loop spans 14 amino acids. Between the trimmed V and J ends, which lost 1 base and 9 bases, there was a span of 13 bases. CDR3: CASSEGREIGPQHF. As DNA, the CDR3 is TGTGCCAGCAGTGAAGGGCGGGAAATTGGGCCCCAGCATTTT.

Here the CDR3 reads CASSWGTGGWEQFF. The CDR3 region has the DNA TGTGCCAGCAGTTGGGGGACAGGGGGCTGGGAGCAGTTCTTC. The chain links TRBV6-5 to TRBJ2-1; the match to TRBD1 covers 12 bases. Per germline, CDR1 MNHEY and CDR2 SVGAGI. The CDR3 is 14 amino acids. V dropped 4 bases and J dropped 10; count of bases not matched to a gene: 5.

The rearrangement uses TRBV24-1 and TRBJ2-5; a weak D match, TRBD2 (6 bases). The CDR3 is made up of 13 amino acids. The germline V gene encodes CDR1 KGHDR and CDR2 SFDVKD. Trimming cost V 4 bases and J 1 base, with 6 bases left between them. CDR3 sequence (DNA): TGTGCCACCAGTGAAGCGGGCCAAGAGACCCAGTACTTC. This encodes CATSEAGQETQYF.

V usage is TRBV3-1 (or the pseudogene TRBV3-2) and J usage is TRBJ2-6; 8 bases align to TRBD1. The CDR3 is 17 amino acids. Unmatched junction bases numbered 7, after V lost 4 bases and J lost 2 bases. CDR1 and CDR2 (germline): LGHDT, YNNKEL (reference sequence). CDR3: CASSLRAGGAGANVLTF. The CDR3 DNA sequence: TGTGCCAGCAGCCTCCGGGCAGGGGGCGCTGGGGCCAACGTCCTGACTTTC.

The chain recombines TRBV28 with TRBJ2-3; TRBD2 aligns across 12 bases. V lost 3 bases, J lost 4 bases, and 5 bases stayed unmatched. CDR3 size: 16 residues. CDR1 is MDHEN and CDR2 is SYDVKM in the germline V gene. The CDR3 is CASSLTSGSWADTQYF. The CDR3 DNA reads TGTGCCAGCAGTTTGACTAGCGGGAGTTGGGCAGATACGCAGTATTTT.

The CDR3 loop is CASSLWTGESYEQYF. CDR3 DNA: TGTGCCAGCAGCTTATGGACAGGGGAATCCTACGAGCAGTACTTC. V is TRBV7-6 and J is TRBJ2-7; 9 nucleotides line up with TRBD1. The CDR3 runs to 15 residues. Losses at the gene ends were 2 bases for V and 1 base for J; bases not matched to a gene: 3. The germline CDR1 and CDR2 sequences are SGHVS and FNYEAQ.